These 19 T cell receptor beta chains came from one sample sequenced in a study of blood T cell repertoires in COVID-19. Repertoires were generated with immunoSEQ multiplex PCR, while TCRdb's copy carries only in-frame clones and drops some. This table holds a few hundred thousand clones, about 85% found once. Sequenced material: peripheral blood. Receptors were obtained from a woman between 45 and 60 years old with COVID-19, enrolled during active disease.

V is TRBV6-5 and J is TRBJ2-7, with D possibly TRBD1 on 5 matching bases. CDR1 and CDR2 (germline): MNHEY, SVGAGI. CDR3 length: 13 amino acids. V was pared by 9 bases and J by 3 bases, with 15 bases between. The CDR3 loop reads CASRRARVYEQYF. CDR3 coding DNA: TGTGCCAGTAGAAGGGCCAGGGTCTACGAGCAGTACTTC.

The J gene is TRBJ2-3, the V gene TRBV6-1, with a weak D call TRBD1 (6 bases). This CDR3 has 15 amino acids. Trimming cost V 4 bases and J 3 bases, with 14 bases left between them. Germline CDR1 reads MNHNS; CDR2 reads SASEGT. CDR3 in amino acids: CASSVLQGGTDTQYF. The CDR3 DNA reads as TGTGCCAGCAGTGTGCTACAGGGTGGGACAGATACGCAGTATTTT.

This chain's CDR3 is CASNKGRGEKLFF. CDR3 DNA sequence: TGTGCCAGTAACAAGGGTAGGGGTGAAAAACTGTTTTTT. The chain links TRBV19 to TRBJ1-4, with D possibly being TRBD1 (5 bases). The CDR3 is 13 residues long. The germline CDR1 and CDR2 sequences are LNHDA and SQIVND (reference sequence). V lost 7 bases and J 7 bases, leaving 13 bases between the germline ends.

The chain links TRBV18 to TRBJ2-2; 9 bases line up with TRBD2. CDR3 size: 17 residues. The V and J ends lost 1 base and 2 bases, in that order; junction bases with no gene match: 5. Germline loops: CDR1 KGHSH, CDR2 LQKENI. The CDR3 here is CASSPRVAGVNTGELFF. The CDR3 nucleotides read TGTGCCAGCTCACCACGAGTAGCGGGGGTCAACACCGGGGAGCTGTTTTTT. The full variable domain, in which reference TRBV18 and TRBJ2-2 provide the parts outside the CDR3, is NAGVMQNPRHLVRRRGQEARLRCSPMKGHSHVYWYRQLPEEGLKFMVYLQKENIIDESGMPKERFSAEFPKEGPSILRIQQVVRGDSAAYFCASSPRVAGVNTGELFFGEGSRLTVL.

The chain employs TRBV30 and TRBJ2-1; TRBD2 agrees at 8 bases. The CDR3 sequence is 18 residues long. The J segment lost 0 bases and the V segment lost 5 bases, leaving 15 bases of the junction unmatched. The germline V gene has CDR1 GTSNPN and CDR2 SVGIG (reference sequence). The CDR3 DNA is TGTGCCTGGTTCGTGACTAGCGTTACTTATAGCTCCTACAATGAGCAGTTCTTC. Protein: CAWFVTSVTYSSYNEQFF.

This clone was recorded only once. The V call is TRBV24-1, the J call TRBJ2-3; a weak D match, TRBD1 (5 bases). Per germline, CDR1 KGHDR and CDR2 SFDVKD. The CDR3 has 12 amino acids. V was trimmed by 4 bases and J by 6 bases, leaving 7 bases between them. Here the CDR3 reads CATSDPGDTQYF. The CDR3 DNA is TGTGCCACCAGTGACCCAGGGGATACGCAGTATTTT.

To note about this clone: Because it lacks the conserved phenylalanine or tryptophan at the end, this CDR3 is likely a read error. The limits of the CDR3 on the DNA are not certain, so only TCRdb's listed CDR3 is given. The CDR3: CASSMGPLEG. This rearrangement joins TRBV19 to TRBJ2-7; the table's TRBD2 call for D was not verified on the DNA. Germline-derived CDR1 and CDR2 are LNHDA and SQIVND (reference sequence). Including both end residues, the CDR3 is 10 amino acids long.

The chain has TRBV11-2 and TRBJ1-2, with D maybe TRBD1 (6 bases). This CDR3 has 16 residues. Between the trimmed V and J ends, which lost 4 bases and 5 bases, there was a span of 20 bases. In germline, CDR1 is SGHAT, CDR2 FQNNGV. The CDR3 region has the DNA TGTGCCAGCAGCTCCCCCGGACAGCAGCGGAAGTATGGCTACACCTTC. It encodes CASSSPGQQRKYGYTF.

The rearrangement uses TRBV11-3 and TRBJ2-1, with TRBD2 identical over 9 bases. V lost 2 bases, J lost 6 bases, and 5 bases stayed unmatched. The CDR3 loop spans 15 amino acids. Looked up from germline, CDR1 is SGHNT and CDR2 is YENEEA. The CDR3, as DNA: TGTGCCAGCAGCTTACTTCGCGGGGGGGCCAATGAGCAGTTCTTC. Encoded protein: CASSLLRGGANEQFF.

This rearrangement joins TRBV7-6 to TRBJ2-2; 7 bases map to TRBD2. J was trimmed by 1 base and V by 5 bases; bases with no gene match: 13. Germline V CDR1 and CDR2: SGHVS, FNYEAQ. The CDR3 consists of 18 residues. The CDR3, as DNA: TGTGCCAGCAGCCCTGGGAGGGAGGTGATCCAGAACACCGGGGAGCTGTTTTTT. Protein product: CASSPGREVIQNTGELFF.

The chain has TRBV4-1 and TRBJ2-1; D remains unclear. With 0 bases removed from V and 12 bases from J, the gap between germline ends came to 12 bases. This CDR3 is 13 amino acids long. In germline, CDR1 is MGHRA, CDR2 YSYEKL. The CDR3 DNA follows: TGCGCCAGCAGCCAAGATTCGCGGCTAAGGCAGTTCTTC. Its translation is CASSQDSRLRQFF.

The chain couples TRBV5-1 to TRBJ2-1; the D is unclear. Germline V CDR1 and CDR2: SGHRS, YFSETQ. The V end lost 7 bases, the J end lost 5 bases, and 13 bases lay between the germline ends. The CDR3 spans 13 residues. CDR3 DNA: TGCGCCAGCCGGCTCTCAGGCGACAATGAGCAGTTCTTC. Translation gives CASRLSGDNEQFF. The variable domain in full, completed from reference TRBV5-1 and TRBJ2-1, reads KAGVTQTPRYLIKTRGQQVTLSCSPISGHRSVSWYQQTPGQGLQFLFEYFSETQRNKGNFPGRFSGRQFSNSRSEMNVSTLELGDSALYLCASRLSGDNEQFFGPGTRLTVL.

This sequence joins TRBV29-1 and TRBJ1-2; 9 bases fit TRBD1. Per the germline V gene, CDR1 is SQVTM and CDR2 is ANQGSEA. The length of the CDR3 is 13 residues. Trimming took 1 base from V and 7 from J; bases not matched to a gene: 4. CDR3 amino acids: CSVEVGTGFGYTF. CDR3 bases: TGCAGCGTTGAAGTCGGGACAGGGTTTGGCTACACCTTC.

Remarks on this clone: One end of the junction varies from germline; a read error may be responsible. V is TRBV5-6 and J is TRBJ2-1; TRBD1 matches 9 bases. This CDR3 comprises 15 residues. CDR1 SGHDT and CDR2 YYEEEE come from the germline V gene. The CDR3 bases are TGTGCCAGCAGCTTTGGCCCGGGACAGGGAACCCCTGGGCTCTTC. This gives the protein CASSFGPGQGTPGLF.

CDR3 region: CAISGLAIYNEQFF. For the CDR3, the DNA is TGTGCCATCAGTGGACTAGCTATCTACAATGAGCAGTTCTTC. The V call is TRBV10-3, the J call TRBJ2-1, with 7 bases matching TRBD2. CDR3 length: 14 residues. The V gene's germline CDR1 is ENHRY and CDR2 SYGVKD. Trimming cost V 4 bases and J 3 bases; bases outside gene matches: 3.

The sample holds one count of this clone. The V call is TRBV24-1, the J call TRBJ2-1, with TRBD1 as a possible D gene (5 bases). The CDR3 loop spans 14 amino acids. CDR1 is KGHDR, CDR2 SFDVKD, per germline. Trimming stripped 7 bases from V and 0 bases from J, with 9 bases between. CDR3 sequence reads: CATRDKSSYNEQFF. The DNA for the CDR3 is TGTGCCACCAGGGACAAAAGCTCCTACAATGAGCAGTTCTTC.

This clone was detected only once. The chain is built from TRBV2 and TRBJ2-1, with 10 bases fitting TRBD2. The V gene's germline CDR1 is SNHLY and CDR2 FYNNEI. The CDR3 length is 18 residues. V dropped 1 base and J dropped 3; count of bases not matched to a gene: 9. DNA for the CDR3: TGTGCCAGCAGTGAAGTCGGACTAGCGGCTTCGAGCTACAATGAGCAGTTCTTC. Translation gives CASSEVGLAASSYNEQFF.

The V call is TRBV5-6, the J call TRBJ2-4; TRBD1 matches 9 bases. CDR1 SGHDT and CDR2 YYEEEE come from the germline V gene. Trimming took 4 bases from V and 0 from J; bases not matched to a gene: 11. This CDR3 has 18 residues. The CDR3: CASSLFRGQGLAKNIQYF. The CDR3 region has the DNA TGTGCCAGCAGCCTATTTAGAGGACAGGGGCTAGCCAAAAACATTCAGTACTTC.

The chain has TRBV3-1 (or the pseudogene TRBV3-2) and TRBJ1-6; 9 nucleotides match TRBD1. The germline V gene has CDR1 LGHDT and CDR2 YNNKEL (reference sequence). The CDR3 sequence is 15 residues long. V lost 4 bases and J lost 9; bases outside the gene matches: 7. The CDR3 sequence is CASSLGQGWSSPLHF. In DNA, the CDR3 is TGTGCCAGCAGCCTTGGACAGGGGTGGAGTTCACCCCTCCACTTT.